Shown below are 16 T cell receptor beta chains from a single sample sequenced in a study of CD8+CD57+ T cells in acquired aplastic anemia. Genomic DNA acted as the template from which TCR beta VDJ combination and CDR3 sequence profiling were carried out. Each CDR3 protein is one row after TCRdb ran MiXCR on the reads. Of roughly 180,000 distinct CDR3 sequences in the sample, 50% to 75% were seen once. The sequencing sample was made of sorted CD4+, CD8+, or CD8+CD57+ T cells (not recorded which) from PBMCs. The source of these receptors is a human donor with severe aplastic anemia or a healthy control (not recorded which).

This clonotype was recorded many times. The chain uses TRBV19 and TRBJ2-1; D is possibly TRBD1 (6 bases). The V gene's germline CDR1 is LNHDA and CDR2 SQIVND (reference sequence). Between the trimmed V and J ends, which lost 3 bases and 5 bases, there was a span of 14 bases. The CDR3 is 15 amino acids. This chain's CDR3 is CASSIIEGVHNEQFF. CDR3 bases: TGTGCCAGTAGTATCATCGAGGGGGTCCACAATGAGCAGTTCTTC.

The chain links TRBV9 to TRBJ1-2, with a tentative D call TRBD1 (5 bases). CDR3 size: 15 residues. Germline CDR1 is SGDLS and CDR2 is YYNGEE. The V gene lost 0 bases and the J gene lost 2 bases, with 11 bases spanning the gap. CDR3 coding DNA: TGTGCCAGCAGCGTAGCCCCACAGGAAAACTATGGCTACACCTTC. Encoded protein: CASSVAPQENYGYTF.

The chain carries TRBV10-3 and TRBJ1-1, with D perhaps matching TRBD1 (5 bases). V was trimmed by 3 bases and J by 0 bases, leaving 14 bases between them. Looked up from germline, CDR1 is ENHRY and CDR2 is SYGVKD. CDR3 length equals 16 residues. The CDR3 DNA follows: TGTGCCATCAGTGATTCCCGGACGGGGCTGAACACTGAAGCTTTCTTT. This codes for CAISDSRTGLNTEAFF.

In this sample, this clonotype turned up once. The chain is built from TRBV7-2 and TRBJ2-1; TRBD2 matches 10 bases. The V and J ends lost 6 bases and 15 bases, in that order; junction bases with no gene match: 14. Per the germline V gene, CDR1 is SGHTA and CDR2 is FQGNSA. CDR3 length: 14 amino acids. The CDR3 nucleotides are TGTGCCAGCAGTCGAGACCCGAGCGGGAGGGTATGGTTCTTC. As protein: CASSRDPSGRVWFF.

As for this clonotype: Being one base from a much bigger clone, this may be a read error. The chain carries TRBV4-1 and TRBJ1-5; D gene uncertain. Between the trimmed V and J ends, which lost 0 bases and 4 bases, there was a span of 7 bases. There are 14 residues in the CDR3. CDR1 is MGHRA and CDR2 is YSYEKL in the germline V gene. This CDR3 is CASSQEPVNQPQHF. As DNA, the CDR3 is TGCGCCAGCAGCCAAGAGCCAGTTAATCAGCCCCAGCATTTT.

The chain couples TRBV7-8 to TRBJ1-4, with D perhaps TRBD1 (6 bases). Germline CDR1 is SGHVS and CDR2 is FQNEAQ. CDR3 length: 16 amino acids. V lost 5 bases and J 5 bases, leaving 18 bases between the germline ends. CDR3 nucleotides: TGTGCCAGCAGCCCAAGGGGGAGGGGGGCCAATGAAAAACTGTTTTTT. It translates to CASSPRGRGANEKLFF.

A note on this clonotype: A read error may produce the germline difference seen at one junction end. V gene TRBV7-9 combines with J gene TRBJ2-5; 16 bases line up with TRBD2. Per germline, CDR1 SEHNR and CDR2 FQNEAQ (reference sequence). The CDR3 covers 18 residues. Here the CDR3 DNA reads TGTGCCAGCAGCTTAGCCGGGACTAGCGGGAGGGCCTCAGAGGCCCAGTACTTC. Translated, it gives CASSLAGTSGRASEAQYF. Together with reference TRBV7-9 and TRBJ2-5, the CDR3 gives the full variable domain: DTGVSQNPRHKITKRGQNVTFRCDPISEHNRLYWYRQTLGQGPEFLTYFQNEAQLEKSRLLSDRFSAERPKGSFSTLEIQRTEQGDSAMYLCASSLAGTSGRASEAQYFGPGTRLLVL.

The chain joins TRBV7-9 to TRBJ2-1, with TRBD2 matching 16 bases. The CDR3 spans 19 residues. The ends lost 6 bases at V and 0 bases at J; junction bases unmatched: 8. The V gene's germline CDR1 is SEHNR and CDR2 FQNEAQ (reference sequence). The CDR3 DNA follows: TGTGCCAGCAGGGGGACTAGCGGGAGGGCCAAAAGCTCCTACAATGAGCAGTTCTTC. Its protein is CASRGTSGRAKSSYNEQFF.

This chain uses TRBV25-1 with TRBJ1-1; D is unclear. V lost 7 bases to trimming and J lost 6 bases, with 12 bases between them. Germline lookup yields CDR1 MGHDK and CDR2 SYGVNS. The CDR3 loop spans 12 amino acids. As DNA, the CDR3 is TGTGCCAGCAAAGATCCCTGGGCTGAAGCTTTCTTT. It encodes CASKDPWAEAFF. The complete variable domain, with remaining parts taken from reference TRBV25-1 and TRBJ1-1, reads EADIYQTPRYLVIGTGKKITLECSQTMGHDKMYWYQQDPGMELHLIHYSYGVNSTEKGDLSSESTVSRIRTEHFPLTLESARPSHTSQYLCASKDPWAEAFFGQGTRLTVV.

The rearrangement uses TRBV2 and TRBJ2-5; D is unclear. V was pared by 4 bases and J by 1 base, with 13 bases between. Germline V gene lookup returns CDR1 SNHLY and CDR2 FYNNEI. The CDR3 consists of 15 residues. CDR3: CASSGLQVRQETQYF. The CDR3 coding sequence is TGTGCCAGCAGTGGACTTCAGGTCCGCCAAGAGACCCAGTACTTC.

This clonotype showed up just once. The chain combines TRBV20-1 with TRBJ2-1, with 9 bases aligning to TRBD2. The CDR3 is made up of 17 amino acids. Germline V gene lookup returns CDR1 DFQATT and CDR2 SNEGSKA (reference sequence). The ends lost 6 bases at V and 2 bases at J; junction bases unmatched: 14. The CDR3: CSALRISGGLPYNEQFF. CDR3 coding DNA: TGCAGTGCCCTCCGTATTAGCGGGGGCCTTCCCTACAATGAGCAGTTCTTC.

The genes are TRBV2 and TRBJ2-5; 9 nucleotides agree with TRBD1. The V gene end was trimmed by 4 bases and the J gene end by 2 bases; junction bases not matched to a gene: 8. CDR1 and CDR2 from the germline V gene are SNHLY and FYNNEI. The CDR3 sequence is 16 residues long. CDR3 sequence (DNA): TGTGCCAGCAGTGCATCACATGGGACAGGGCAAGAGACCCAGTACTTC. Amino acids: CASSASHGTGQETQYF.

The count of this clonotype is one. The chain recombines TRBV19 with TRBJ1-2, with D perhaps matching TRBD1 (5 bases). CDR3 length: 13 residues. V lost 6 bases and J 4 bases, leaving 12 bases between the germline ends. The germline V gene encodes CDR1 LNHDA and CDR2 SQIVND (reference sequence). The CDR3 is CASSMDTVYGYTF. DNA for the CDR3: TGTGCCAGTAGCATGGACACAGTCTATGGCTACACCTTC.

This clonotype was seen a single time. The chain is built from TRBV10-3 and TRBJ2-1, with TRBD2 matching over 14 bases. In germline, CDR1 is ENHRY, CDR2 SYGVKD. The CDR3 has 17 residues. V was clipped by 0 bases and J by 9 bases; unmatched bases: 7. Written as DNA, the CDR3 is TGTGCCATCAGTGAGTCTCCGACTAGCGGGGGGGCGTGTGAGCAGTTCTTC. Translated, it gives CAISESPTSGGACEQFF.

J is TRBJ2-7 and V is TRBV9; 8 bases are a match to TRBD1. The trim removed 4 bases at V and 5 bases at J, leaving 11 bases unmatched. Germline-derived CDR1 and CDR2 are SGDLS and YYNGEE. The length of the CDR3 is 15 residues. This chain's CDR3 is CASSPRDRRGDEQYF. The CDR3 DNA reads TGTGCCAGCAGCCCCCGGGACAGGAGGGGGGACGAGCAGTACTTC.

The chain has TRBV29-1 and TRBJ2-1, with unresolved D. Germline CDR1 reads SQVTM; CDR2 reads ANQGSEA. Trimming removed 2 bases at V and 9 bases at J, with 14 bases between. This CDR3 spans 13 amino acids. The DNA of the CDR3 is TGCAGCGTTGAATGGAGTCAAGCTGGTGAGCAGTTCTTC. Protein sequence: CSVEWSQAGEQFF.